This entry describes one T cell receptor beta chain. Its antigen remains undetermined. One base away there is no much larger clone; base qualities are not given. Libraries were made using the immunoSEQ multiplex PCR assay. The hsTCRB Kit was used according to the manufacturer's protocol to amplify rearranged TCR beta chain sequences. Sequencing of TCRB libraries was carried out on an Illumina MiSeq. On the authors' methods: The proprietary platform of the kit vendor was used for demultiplexing, trimming and gene mapping. In its TCRdb copy, this immuneACCESS table keeps in-frame sequences only and misses some clones. Where compared with another copy, unresolved V genes explain less than half of these, and the others have no known cause. The DNA was the basis for D and trimming; V, J and clone size are from that table. Recorded for this sample are tens of thousands of clones; around 80% of them occurred a single time. The top ten hold around 25% of the sample.

The source of the sample is a study of a mutant IDH1 vaccine in newly diagnosed glioma (dated by TCRdb to the early 2020s). About the study as a whole: Across visits V03 through V10, patients got a total of eight vaccinations, given in weeks 1, 3, 5, 7, 11, 15, 19 and 23. In the chemotherapy-containing groups, vaccination started alongside temozolomide cycles, whereas in patients who had radiotherapy alone it started 4-6 weeks after radiotherapy. Of the 25 to 35 treated patients, roughly 60% were male and about 40% were female, and a mean age of approximately 40 years was recorded. Prior to enrollment, patients had been given standard therapy consisting of radiotherapy alone, temozolomide alone, or radiochemotherapy with temozolomide, with the combination given to most patients. Peripheral blood samples were drawn at six visits, namely V03 (baseline), V05, V07, V10, V12 and V13. Longitudinal TCRB deep sequencing was done for 25 to 30 treated patients, wherever samples were available for exploratory analyses.

Taken with the paper, the label for time point translates to: week 11, during vaccination. Each vaccine dose was 300 ug of a 20-mer mutant IDH1 peptide in Montanide, given subcutaneously with topical imiquimod. Newly diagnosed WHO grade 3 or 4 IDH1-mutant astrocytomas showing loss of nuclear ATRX were present in the donors. The samples were drawn from NOA16, a multicentre, single-arm, open-label phase I trial in Germany that tested a mutant IDH1 peptide vaccine in humans for the first time. Genomic DNA for TCRB sequencing was extracted from EDTA blood using the DNeasy Blood and Tissue Kit. What the work shows at the level of the full study, not this receptor alone: The authors noted that analyses of patient blood samples could not be reproduced because of sample limitations. Immune responses induced by the vaccine were seen in over 90% of patients across multiple MHC alleles. Selection of PBMC samples for TCRB deep sequencing was based on availability. No apparent relationship was observed between pseudoprogression and alterations in the top peripheral T cell clonotypes detected by TCRB sequencing.

V loses 9 bases at its end and J loses 1 base; junction bases beyond the gene matches: 9. Taken from cysteine to phenylalanine, the CDR3 has 15 residues. The only DNA kept is the CDR3, 45 bases in frame from the first base. The germline V gene gives CDR1 as SNHLY and CDR2 as FYNNEI. This clonotype originated in a man younger than 45 with glioma. This chain joins TRBV2 to TRBJ2-7; the junction holds 10 bases that match TRBD2. The source material was PBMCs, sampled from a glioma patient whose treatment included an IDH1 peptide vaccine. CDR3 sequence: CASSGSGRVSYEQYF. The DNA sequence is TGTGCCAGTTCGGGGAGCGGGAGGGTTTCCTACGAGCAGTACTTC.